This T cell receptor beta chain was found in a study of shared clonotypes between healthy human individuals. The wider study: The donor pool was made up of two women and three men aged 18 to 49.

Tens of millions of PBMCs were counted before genomic DNA extraction. Points on this clone: Its specificity is unknown.

The CDR3 extends over 11 amino acids. The germline V and J ends were trimmed by 5 bases and 8 bases, with 10 bases remaining between them. The germline gives CDR1 MNHEY, CDR2 SVGAGI. Among the unsorted PBMC samples, replicate PCRs used around 300 ng DNA, roughly 30,000 T cell genomes. Assay used: immunoSEQ multiplex PCR; TCRdb lists only in-frame clones, some missing. The data hold a few hundred thousand clones, with roughly four fifths observed a single time. General study findings and limits: The study sampled only blood, and tissue repertoires likely differ.

The receptor was derived from a woman in her 40s in good health. Some clones in this sample may be carry-over from other donors' samples. The J gene is TRBJ2-7, the V gene TRBV6-5; D gene unclear. Sequencing was performed on PBMCs. CDR3 nucleotide sequence: TGTGCCAGCAGTGAAGCAGTGAAGCAGTACTTC. Its protein is CASSEAVKQYF.